Presented here are 6 T cell receptor beta chains from one specimen sequenced in a study of technical replicates of blood from several donors. Clones were sequenced by immunoSEQ multiplex PCR, and TCRdb holds only the in-frame ones, with some missing. The data show roughly 71,000 clones, with 85% to 95% seen just once and about 0.4% held by the top ten. What was sequenced was T cells isolated from PBMCs. The receptors here all came from a human donor in good health.

The rearrangement uses TRBV9 and TRBJ2-7; D might be TRBD2 (6 bases). This CDR3 comprises 14 residues. Germline V gene sequence: CDR1 SGDLS, CDR2 YYNGEE. Trimming pared 4 bases from V and 4 bases from J, leaving 15 bases between. In DNA, the CDR3 is TGTGCCAGCAGCTTTTCGGGACTCAGTTACGAGCAGTACTTC. Protein sequence: CASSFSGLSYEQYF. Full variable domain (missing parts from reference TRBV9 and TRBJ2-7): DSGVTQTPKHLITATGQRVTLRCSPRSGDLSVYWYQQSLDQGLQFLIQYYNGEERAKGNILERFSAQQFPDLHSELNLSSLELGDSALYFCASSFSGLSYEQYFGPGTRLTVT.

This clone was detected a few times. The V gene is TRBV9, the J gene TRBJ1-1; possible D gene TRBD1, 5 bases. The germline gives CDR1 SGDLS, CDR2 YYNGEE. Between the trimmed V and J ends, which lost 2 bases and 1 base, there was a span of 12 bases. The CDR3 consists of 15 residues. CDR3 sequence: CASSVDSQGNTEAFF. DNA for the CDR3: TGTGCCAGCAGCGTCGATTCCCAGGGGAACACTGAAGCTTTCTTT.

This clone was found once. This sequence joins TRBV7-2 and TRBJ2-2; no clear D gene. The V gene lost 3 bases and the J gene lost 2 bases, with 16 bases spanning the gap. The CDR3 covers 17 residues. The germline V gene has CDR1 SGHTA and CDR2 FQGNSA. In DNA, the CDR3 is TGTGCCAGCAGCTTGTACTCTCTAACAGCCAACACCGGGGAGCTGTTTTTT. This encodes CASSLYSLTANTGELFF.

The chain carries TRBV7-9 and TRBJ2-7; perhaps TRBD1 as D (6 bases). The CDR3 is 16 amino acids. The ends were cut back, 0 bases at V and 1 base at J, with 13 bases in the middle. Germline assignment: CDR1 SEHNR and CDR2 FQNEAQ (reference sequence). The DNA for the CDR3 is TGTGCCAGCAGCTTAGCCGCCGGGACAAGTTCCTACGAGCAGTACTTC. Residues: CASSLAAGTSSYEQYF.

The genes are TRBV6-5 and TRBJ1-3; TRBD1 agrees at 7 bases. This CDR3 comprises 14 residues. Trimming took 4 bases from V and 4 from J; bases not matched to a gene: 4. CDR1 and CDR2 (germline): MNHEY, SVGAGI. CDR3 residues: CASSLGGSGNTIYF. CDR3 DNA: TGTGCCAGCAGTTTAGGGGGCTCCGGAAACACCATATATTTT.

The chain has TRBV7-9 and TRBJ1-5, with D possibly TRBD1 on 5 matching bases. CDR3 length: 15 residues. The V gene lost 1 base and the J gene lost 5 bases, with 12 bases spanning the gap. The germline V gene encodes CDR1 SEHNR and CDR2 FQNEAQ (reference sequence). CDR3 sequence: CASSLGQGVHQPQHF. Written as DNA, the CDR3 is TGTGCCAGCAGCTTAGGCCAGGGTGTCCATCAGCCCCAGCATTTT. The entire variable domain, with the rest obtained from reference TRBV7-9 and TRBJ1-5, is as follows: DTGVSQNPRHKITKRGQNVTFRCDPISEHNRLYWYRQTLGQGPEFLTYFQNEAQLEKSRLLSDRFSAERPKGSFSTLEIQRTEQGDSAMYLCASSLGQGVHQPQHFGDGTRLSIL.